This is a list of T cell receptor beta chains from one sample in a study of shared clonotypes between healthy human individuals. This table comes from immunoSEQ multiplex PCR, and its TCRdb copy is limited to in-frame clones, with some not included. The sample has roughly 1,600,000 clones, approximately 98.5% seen once; the top ten hold about 0.4%. The sequencing input was naive CD4+ T cells sorted from blood. The receptors derive from a man aged 30 to 39 in good health. Both conserved end residues are trimmed from each CDR3. A D gene is named only where the DNA matches it firmly.

v_gene	j_gene	d_gene	CDR3aa
TRBV15	TRBJ2-1	NA	ATSTAPPGLYNEQF
TRBV5-1	TRBJ2-2	NA	ASSYQGPNTGELF
TRBV18	TRBJ2-7	NA	ASSPLPDSSYEQY
TRBV5-4	TRBJ2-7	NA	ASSPGTHEQY
TRBV6-6	TRBJ1-5	NA	ASSYQGIQPQH
TRBV28	TRBJ2-7	TRBD2	ASRRSGSVIGEQY
TRBV28	TRBJ1-4	NA	ASSLLTGTNEKLF
TRBV18	TRBJ2-1	NA	ASSPRLAEQF
TRBV18	TRBJ2-7	NA	ASSPSQIYEQY
TRBV5-8	TRBJ1-1	NA	ASSKGRNTEAF
TRBV10-2	TRBJ2-7	TRBD1	ASRQGLPYEQY
TRBV5-1	TRBJ2-7	NA	ASSWGMEGDYEQY
TRBV9	TRBJ2-1	NA	ASSVAAEVYNEQF
TRBV29-1	TRBJ1-2	TRBD1	SVATGTGGEVGYT
TRBV6-5	TRBJ1-1	TRBD1	ASSPQGAGNTEAF
TRBV6-4	TRBJ2-1	NA	ASSTVGGAYNEQF
TRBV5-4	TRBJ1-4	TRBD1	ASSLQGAGEKLF
TRBV28	TRBJ2-3	TRBD1	ASSRQDRYTDTQY
TRBV4-2	TRBJ2-7	TRBD1	ASSQDPSGAGGSYEQY
TRBV10-3	TRBJ2-5	NA	AISDLRETQY
TRBV9	TRBJ2-5	TRBD2	ASSFGEGRETQY
TRBV4-3	TRBJ2-3	NA	ASSKVEGGGADTQY
TRBV5-1	TRBJ2-3	NA	ASSLVNRVTDTQY
TRBV5-1	TRBJ2-2	NA	ASSLGALNTGELF
TRBV4-1	TRBJ2-7	TRBD1	ASSQLGTGHNEQY
TRBV5-6	TRBJ1-2	NA	ASSSSTANYGYT
TRBV5-4	TRBJ2-7	NA	ASSSRAGKADEQY
TRBV28	TRBJ1-1	NA	ASQGLNTEAF
TRBV18	TRBJ1-1	NA	ASSPLPTESVSTEAF
TRBV14	TRBJ2-1	NA	ASSAGSGFYNEQF
TRBV6-5	TRBJ2-6	NA	ASSYSTGSGANVLT
TRBV19	TRBJ2-7	TRBD2	ASSETGTSGYEQY
TRBV9	TRBJ2-2	NA	ASSVVSGDTGELF
TRBV2	TRBJ2-7	TRBD1	ASSDSGTVSYEQY
TRBV6-6	TRBJ1-1	NA	ASSPTGNTEAF
TRBV28	TRBJ2-5	TRBD1	ASRRTGGETQY
TRBV9	TRBJ1-3	TRBD1	ASSPRGGQSSGNTIY
TRBV20-1	TRBJ2-1	NA	SARPREQF
TRBV5-1	TRBJ2-5	NA	ASSNQRTGTPETQY
TRBV7-8	TRBJ2-7	NA	ASSHRLGSYEQY
TRBV7-6	TRBJ2-1	TRBD2	ASSRTSGRGYNEQF
TRBV10-1	TRBJ2-3	NA	ASSESIGLTTDTQY
TRBV6-6	TRBJ1-4	NA	ASSRVLGEKLF
TRBV14	TRBJ2-5	NA	ASSRMTGLETQY
TRBV7-9	TRBJ1-4	TRBD1	ASRGDREGEKLF
TRBV27	TRBJ2-1	TRBD2	ASSLSLGGSFGNEQF